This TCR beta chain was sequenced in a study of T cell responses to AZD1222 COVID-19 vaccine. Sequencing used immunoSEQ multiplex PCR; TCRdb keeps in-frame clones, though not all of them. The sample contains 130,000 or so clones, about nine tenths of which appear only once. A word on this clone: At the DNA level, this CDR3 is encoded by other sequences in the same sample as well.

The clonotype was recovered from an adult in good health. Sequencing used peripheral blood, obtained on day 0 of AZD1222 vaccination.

This CDR3 reads CASSEGSPGQNTGELFF. The CDR3 nucleotides are TGTGCCAGCAGTGAAGGGTCCCCGGGCCAAAACACCGGGGAGCTGTTTTTT. V and J are TRBV6-4 and TRBJ2-2, with D hard to call. Trimming cost V 3 bases and J 2 bases, with 16 bases left between them. The CDR3 length is 17 residues. Germline CDR1 MRHNA, CDR2 SNTAGT.